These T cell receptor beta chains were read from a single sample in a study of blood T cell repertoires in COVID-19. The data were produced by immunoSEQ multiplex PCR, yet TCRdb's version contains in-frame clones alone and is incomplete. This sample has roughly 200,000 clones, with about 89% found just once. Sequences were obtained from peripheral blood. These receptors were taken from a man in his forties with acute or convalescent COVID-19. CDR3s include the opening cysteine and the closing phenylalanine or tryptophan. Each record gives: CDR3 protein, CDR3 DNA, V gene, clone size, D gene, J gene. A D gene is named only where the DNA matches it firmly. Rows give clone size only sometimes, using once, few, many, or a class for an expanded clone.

CASSSDRDGNEKLFF,TGTGCCAGCAGTTCCGACAGGGATGGGAATGAAAAACTGTTTTTT,TRBV5-4,.,TRBD1,TRBJ1-4
CASSLADIYGYTF,TGTGCCAGCAGTTTAGCGGACATCTATGGCTACACCTTC,TRBV12-3/TRBV12-4,.,.,TRBJ1-2
CASSQGQAANYGYTF,TGCGCCAGCAGCCAAGGGCAGGCAGCTAACTATGGCTACACCTTC,TRBV4-1,.,.,TRBJ1-2
CAISPDYSEQYF,TGTGCCATCAGCCCGGACTATAGCGAGCAGTACTTC,TRBV10-3,.,.,TRBJ2-7
CASTSLPGTGSRGEQFF,TGCGCCAGCACAAGTTTACCCGGGACAGGGTCGCGGGGGGAGCAGTTCTTC,TRBV10-2,.,TRBD1,TRBJ2-1
CASSLYRNNNEQFF,TGTGCCAGCAGCTTATACAGGAACAACAATGAGCAGTTCTTC,TRBV11-2,.,.,TRBJ2-1
CSARRAEKLFF,TGCAGTGCTCGGCGGGCGGAAAAACTGTTTTTT,TRBV20-1,once,.,TRBJ1-4
CASSQVTAPGVTQYF,TGTGCCAGCAGCCAAGTAACTGCCCCCGGGGTGACCCAGTACTTC,TRBV3-1/TRBV3-2,once,.,TRBJ2-5
CASSLRSFYEQYF,TGTGCCAGCAGTTTACGGTCGTTCTACGAGCAGTACTTC,TRBV12-3/TRBV12-4,.,.,TRBJ2-7
CASSPMAGDEQYF,TGTGCCAGCTCACCAATGGCGGGGGACGAGCAGTACTTC,TRBV18,.,TRBD2,TRBJ2-7
CASSLDGTSGGGETQYF,TGTGCCAGCAGCTTAGACGGGACTAGCGGGGGGGGAGAGACCCAGTACTTC,TRBV11-2,.,TRBD2,TRBJ2-5
CASSLALGTTSSYNEQFF,TGTGCCAGCAGCTTAGCCTTGGGGACAACCAGCTCCTACAATGAGCAGTTCTTC,TRBV7-6,.,.,TRBJ2-1
CASSLRQPGETQYF,TGTGCCAGCAGCTTGAGGCAACCGGGAGAGACCCAGTACTTC,TRBV11-2,.,.,TRBJ2-5
CASSWTGRQETQYF,TGTGCCAGCAGCTGGACAGGGAGGCAAGAGACCCAGTACTTC,TRBV2,.,TRBD1,TRBJ2-5
CASSEGNFSPLHF,TGTGCCAGCAGTGAAGGCAATTTCTCACCCCTCCACTTT,TRBV25-1,.,.,TRBJ1-6
CASRGGNYGYTF,TGTGCCTCCCGGGGGGGTAACTATGGCTACACCTTC,TRBV28,.,.,TRBJ1-2
CASSPRTSVDEQYF,TGCGCCAGCAGCCCCCGGACTAGCGTCGACGAGCAGTACTTC,TRBV5-1,.,TRBD2,TRBJ2-7
CASSTGASSGNTIYF,TGTGCCAGTAGTACTGGGGCCTCCTCTGGAAACACCATATATTTT,TRBV19,.,.,TRBJ1-3
CASSDPYLGNTEAFF,TGCGCCAGCAGTGACCCCTACCTTGGGAACACTGAAGCTTTCTTT,TRBV10-2,.,.,TRBJ1-1
CASRPGLAGREQYF,TGTGCCAGCAGGCCGGGACTAGCGGGGCGGGAGCAGTACTTC,TRBV6-5,.,TRBD2,TRBJ2-7
CASSYGQGVRHEQYF,TGTGCCAGCAGTTACGGGCAGGGGGTGAGGCACGAGCAGTACTTC,TRBV6-5,.,TRBD1,TRBJ2-7
CAISESGTGGWFDGYTF,TGTGCCATCAGTGAGTCCGGGACAGGGGGCTGGTTCGATGGCTACACCTTC,TRBV10-3,.,TRBD1,TRBJ1-2
CASGIAGGPNEQFF,TGTGCCAGCGGTATAGCGGGGGGGCCCAATGAGCAGTTCTTC,TRBV5-6,.,TRBD2,TRBJ2-1
CASSSTQGASTDTQYF,TGTGCCAGCAGCTCTACACAGGGAGCCAGCACAGATACGCAGTATTTT,TRBV13,.,.,TRBJ2-3
CASSTGDTQYF,TGTGCCAGCAGCACTGGTGATACGCAGTATTTT,TRBV7-6,.,.,TRBJ2-3
CASSAHQGSYNEQFF,TGCGCCAGCAGTGCACACCAGGGGTCCTACAATGAGCAGTTCTTC,TRBV10-1,.,.,TRBJ2-1
CASSQGTARAPHEQYF,TGTGCCAGCAGCCAAGGGACAGCGAGGGCCCCCCACGAGCAGTACTTC,TRBV3-1/TRBV3-2,.,.,TRBJ2-7
CASSLRQGYYEQYF,TGTGCCAGCAGCCTTAGACAGGGGTACTACGAGCAGTACTTC,TRBV7-2,.,TRBD1,TRBJ2-7
CASSHELGRESYEQYF,TGTGCCAGCAGCCATGAACTTGGACGGGAGTCCTACGAGCAGTACTTC,TRBV4-2,.,.,TRBJ2-7
CASSVQMNNEKLFF,TGTGCCAGCAGCGTCCAGATGAACAATGAAAAACTGTTTTTT,TRBV9,.,.,TRBJ1-4
CASSPGQTNEKLFF,TGTGCCAGCAGCCCCGGACAGACCAATGAAAAACTGTTTTTT,TRBV11-1,.,.,TRBJ1-4
CASSVQGVIAYNEQFF,TGTGCCAGCAGTGTTCAGGGGGTCATAGCTTACAATGAGCAGTTCTTC,TRBV2,.,TRBD1,TRBJ2-1
CSVGGRGDYGYTF,TGCAGCGTTGGGGGCAGGGGGGACTATGGCTACACCTTC,TRBV29-1,.,TRBD1,TRBJ1-2
CASSHVPRTNYRSNQPQHF,TGTGCCAGCAGCCACGTGCCGCGGACTAACTATCGAAGCAATCAGCCCCAGCATTTT,TRBV5-6,.,.,TRBJ1-5
CASSLANSGNTIYF,TGTGCCAGCAGCTTAGCCAACTCTGGAAACACCATATATTTT,TRBV7-2,once,.,TRBJ1-3
CSVDRDPGYTF,TGCAGCGTCGACAGGGATCCTGGCTACACCTTC,TRBV29-1,.,TRBD1,TRBJ1-2
CASIIRQGSTTEAFF,TGTGCCAGCATCATCCGACAGGGCTCAACCACTGAAGCTTTCTTT,TRBV28,.,TRBD1,TRBJ1-1
CAIRGTDNQPQHF,TGTGCCATCAGGGGGACAGACAATCAGCCCCAGCATTTT,TRBV10-3,.,TRBD1,TRBJ1-5
CASSSWTGNFDSNQPQHF,TGTGCCAGCAGCTCTTGGACGGGGAATTTCGATAGCAATCAGCCCCAGCATTTT,TRBV28,.,.,TRBJ1-5
CASSLDRFDQHF,TGTGCCAGCAGCTTAGACAGGTTTGATCAGCATTTT,TRBV7-9,.,.,TRBJ1-5
CASSLTGGVGADTQYF,TGTGCCAGCAGCCTCACAGGGGGGGTTGGCGCAGATACGCAGTATTTT,TRBV28,.,.,TRBJ2-3
CASDRGDSYEQYF,TGCGCTTCGGACAGGGGGGATTCCTACGAGCAGTACTTC,TRBV10-2,once,TRBD1,TRBJ2-7
CASSLEPTGTGSGNTIYF,TGCGCCAGCAGCTTGGAGCCGACCGGGACAGGTAGTGGAAACACCATATATTTT,TRBV5-1,.,TRBD1,TRBJ1-3
CASSPGGANTGELFF,TGTGCCAGCAGCCCCGGGGGGGCGAACACCGGGGAGCTGTTTTTT,TRBV4-2,.,TRBD2,TRBJ2-2
CASSGTGAFDGYTF,TGTGCCAGCTCCGGGACAGGGGCTTTCGATGGCTACACCTTC,TRBV18,once,TRBD1,TRBJ1-2
CASSYSTGQGWEKLFF,TGTGCCAGCAGTTACTCTACCGGACAGGGGTGGGAAAAACTGTTTTTT,TRBV6-5,.,TRBD1,TRBJ1-4
CASSQGQGVQPQHF,TGTGCCAGCAGCCAAGGACAGGGGGTCCAGCCCCAGCATTTT,TRBV4-2,.,TRBD1,TRBJ1-5
CASSRGAYTQYF,TGTGCCAGCAGCCGCGGGGCCTATACACAGTATTTT,TRBV7-9,.,.,TRBJ2-3
CASSLLSVQETQYF,TGCGCCAGCAGCTTGTTGTCAGTTCAAGAGACCCAGTACTTC,TRBV5-1,.,.,TRBJ2-5
CASSQGANYGYTF,TGTGCCAGCAGCCAGGGGGCAAACTATGGCTACACCTTC,TRBV6-5,once,TRBD1,TRBJ1-2
CASSDGTSGGSGSYEQYF,TGTGCCAGCAGCGACGGGACTAGCGGGGGGAGTGGAAGCTACGAGCAGTACTTC,TRBV5-4,.,TRBD2,TRBJ2-7
CASRTGADAGELFF,TGTGCCAGCAGGACAGGGGCGGATGCCGGGGAGCTGTTTTTT,TRBV25-1,.,TRBD1,TRBJ2-2
CASSPTGGAGEKLFF,TGTGCCAGCAGTCCGACAGGGGGCGCTGGGGAAAAACTGTTTTTT,TRBV27,.,TRBD1,TRBJ1-4
CASSAQVSGTEAFF,TGTGCCAGCAGCGCACAGGTTTCTGGCACTGAAGCTTTCTTT,TRBV5-5,once,.,TRBJ1-1
CASSINSGVWDTEAFF,TGTGCCAGTAGTATAAATTCGGGTGTTTGGGACACTGAAGCTTTCTTT,TRBV19,.,.,TRBJ1-1
CASMSRGRQETQYF,TGTGCCAGTATGAGCAGGGGGCGACAAGAGACCCAGTACTTC,TRBV19,.,TRBD1,TRBJ2-5
CASSPLGTSGGTDTQYF,TGTGCCAGCAGCCCTCTTGGGACTAGCGGGGGCACAGATACGCAGTATTTT,TRBV5-4,.,TRBD2,TRBJ2-3
CASSSGQGLAGFGGFF,TGCGCCAGCAGCTCTGGACAGGGACTAGCGGGGTTCGGAGGGTTCTTC,TRBV5-1,.,TRBD2,TRBJ2-1